The next 3 T cell receptor beta chains were all read from a single sample in a study of blood T cell repertoires in COVID-19. Here immunoSEQ multiplex PCR was the method, and the copy in TCRdb shows in-frame clones only, minus some. The sample has hundreds of thousands of clones; 91% are singletons. Sequencing was done on a sample of peripheral blood. The origin of the receptors is a woman between 18 and 30 years old who had recovered from COVID-19.

This rearrangement joins TRBV24-1 to TRBJ2-2; TRBD2 aligns across 15 bases. Germline V CDR1 and CDR2: KGHDR, SFDVKD. The CDR3 totals 24 residues. V dropped 2 bases and J dropped 3; count of bases not matched to a gene: 21. CDR3 DNA sequence: TGTGCCACCAGTGATTCGGGCAGGGGGCATGGACTAGCGGGAGGGCCAGTAGACACCGGGGAGCTGTTTTTT. This translates into CATSDSGRGHGLAGGPVDTGELFF.

The V gene is TRBV10-2, the J gene TRBJ2-3; no clear D. There are 15 residues in the CDR3. Germline loops: CDR1 WSHSY, CDR2 SAAADI. V gave up 1 base and J gave up 6 bases, with 14 bases separating them. The CDR3 DNA is TGCGCCAGCAGTGAGTTTCGACCGAGGTCCGATACGCAGTATTTT. Its protein is CASSEFRPRSDTQYF.

In this sample, this clone turned up once. The rearrangement joins TRBV11-2 to TRBJ2-3, with 7 bases fitting TRBD2. The V gene's germline CDR1 is SGHAT and CDR2 FQNNGV. The CDR3 contains 15 residues. After removal of 2 bases from V and 5 bases from J, the junction contained 7 bases not matched to a gene. CDR3 bases: TGTGCCAGCAGCTTATTTCGGGGGAGGGTAGATACGCAGTATTTT. This translates into CASSLFRGRVDTQYF.